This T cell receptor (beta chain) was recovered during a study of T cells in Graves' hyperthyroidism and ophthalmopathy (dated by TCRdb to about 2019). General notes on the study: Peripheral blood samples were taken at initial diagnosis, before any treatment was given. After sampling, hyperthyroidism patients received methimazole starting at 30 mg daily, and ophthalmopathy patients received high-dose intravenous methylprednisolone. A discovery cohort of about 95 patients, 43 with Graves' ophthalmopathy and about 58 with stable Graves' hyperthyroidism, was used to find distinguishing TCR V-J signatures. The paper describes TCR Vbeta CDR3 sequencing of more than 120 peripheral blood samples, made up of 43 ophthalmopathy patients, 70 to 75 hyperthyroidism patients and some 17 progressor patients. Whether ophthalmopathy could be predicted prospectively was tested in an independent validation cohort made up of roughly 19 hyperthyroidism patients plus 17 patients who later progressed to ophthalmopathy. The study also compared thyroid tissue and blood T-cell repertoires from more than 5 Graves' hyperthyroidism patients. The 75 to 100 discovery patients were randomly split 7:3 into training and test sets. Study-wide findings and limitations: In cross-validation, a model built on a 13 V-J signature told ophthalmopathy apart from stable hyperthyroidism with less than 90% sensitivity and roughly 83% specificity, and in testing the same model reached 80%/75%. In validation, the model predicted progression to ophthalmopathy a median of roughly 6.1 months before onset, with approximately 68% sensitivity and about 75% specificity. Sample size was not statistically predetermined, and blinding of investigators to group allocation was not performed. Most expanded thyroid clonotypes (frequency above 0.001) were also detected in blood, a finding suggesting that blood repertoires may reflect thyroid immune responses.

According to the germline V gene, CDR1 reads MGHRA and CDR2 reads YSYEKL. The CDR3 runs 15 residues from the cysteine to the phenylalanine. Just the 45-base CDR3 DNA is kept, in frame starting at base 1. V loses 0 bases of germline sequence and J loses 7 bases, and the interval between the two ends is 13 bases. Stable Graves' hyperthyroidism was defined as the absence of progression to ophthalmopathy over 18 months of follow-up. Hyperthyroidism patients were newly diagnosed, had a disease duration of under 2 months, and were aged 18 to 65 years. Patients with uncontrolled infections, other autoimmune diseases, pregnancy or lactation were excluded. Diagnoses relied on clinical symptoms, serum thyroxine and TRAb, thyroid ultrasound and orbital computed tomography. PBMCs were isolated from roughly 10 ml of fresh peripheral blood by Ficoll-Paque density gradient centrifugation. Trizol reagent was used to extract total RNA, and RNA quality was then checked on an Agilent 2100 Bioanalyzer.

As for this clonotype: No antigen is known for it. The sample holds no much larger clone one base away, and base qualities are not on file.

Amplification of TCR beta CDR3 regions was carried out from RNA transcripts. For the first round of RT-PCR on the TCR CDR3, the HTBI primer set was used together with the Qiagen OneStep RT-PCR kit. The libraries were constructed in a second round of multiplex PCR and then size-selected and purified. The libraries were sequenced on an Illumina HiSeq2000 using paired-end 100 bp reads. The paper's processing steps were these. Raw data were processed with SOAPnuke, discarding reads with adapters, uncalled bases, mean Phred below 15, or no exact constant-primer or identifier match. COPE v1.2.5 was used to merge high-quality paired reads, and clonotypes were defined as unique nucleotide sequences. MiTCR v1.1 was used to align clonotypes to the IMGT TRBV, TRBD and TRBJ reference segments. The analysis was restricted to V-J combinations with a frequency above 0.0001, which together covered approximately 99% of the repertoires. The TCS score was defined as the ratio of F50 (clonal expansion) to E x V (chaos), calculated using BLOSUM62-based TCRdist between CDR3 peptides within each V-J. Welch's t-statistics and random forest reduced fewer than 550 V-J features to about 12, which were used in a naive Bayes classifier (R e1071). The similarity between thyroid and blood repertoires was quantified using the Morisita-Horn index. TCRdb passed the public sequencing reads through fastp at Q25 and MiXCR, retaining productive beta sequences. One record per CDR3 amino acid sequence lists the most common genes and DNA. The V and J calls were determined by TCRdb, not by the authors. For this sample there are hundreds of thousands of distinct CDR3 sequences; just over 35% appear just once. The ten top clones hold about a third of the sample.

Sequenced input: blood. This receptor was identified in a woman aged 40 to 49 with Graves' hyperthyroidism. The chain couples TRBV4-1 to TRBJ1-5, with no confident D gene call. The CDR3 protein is CASSQEKEGYQPQHF. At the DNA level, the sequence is TGCGCCAGCAGCCAAGAAAAGGAGGGTTACCAGCCCCAGCATTTT.